Listed here are 23 T cell receptor beta chains from one sample, sequenced in a study of shared clonotypes between healthy human individuals. TCRdb's table, derived via immunoSEQ multiplex PCR, lists solely in-frame clones and lacks some. This repertoire shows roughly 2,300,000 clones, around 92% found once; its top ten account for approximately 0.4%. The sample comprised naive CD4+ T cells from PBMCs. The subset was: CD45RA+ positively selected. All receptors come from a young man in good health. Some clones in this sample may be carry-over from other donors' samples.

V usage is TRBV5-1 and J usage is TRBJ2-1; TRBD2 aligns across 8 bases. Looked up from germline, CDR1 is SGHRS and CDR2 is YFSETQ. CDR3 length equals 17 residues. After removal of 1 base from V and 0 bases from J, the junction contained 6 bases not matched to a gene. The DNA of the CDR3 is TGCGCCAGCAGCTTGCTAAAAAGCGGGAGCTCCTACAATGAGCAGTTCTTC. Its translation: CASSLLKSGSSYNEQFF.

Here the CDR3 reads CASGGGGNEAFF. The CDR3 DNA reads TGTGCCAGCGGGGGGGGAGGGAACGAAGCTTTCTTT. V gene TRBV11-2 combines with J gene TRBJ1-1; D possibly corresponds to TRBD1 (5 bases). This CDR3 is built from 12 residues. Germline CDR1 and CDR2: SGHAT and FQNNGV. Between the trimmed V and J ends, which lost 8 bases and 8 bases, there was a span of 15 bases.

J is TRBJ2-7 and V is TRBV7-9, with TRBD1 matching over 9 bases. The trim removed 1 base at V and 3 bases at J, leaving 4 bases unmatched. The CDR3 has 15 amino acids. Germline V lookup: CDR1 SEHNR, CDR2 FQNEAQ (reference sequence). CDR3 residues: CASSLETGGRYEQYF. CDR3 bases: TGTGCCAGCAGCTTAGAGACAGGGGGACGCTACGAGCAGTACTTC.

V and J are TRBV19 and TRBJ1-5; D gene unclear. The CDR3 runs to 18 residues. Per the germline V gene, CDR1 is LNHDA and CDR2 is SQIVND (reference sequence). The germline V and J ends were trimmed by 6 bases and 4 bases, with 25 bases remaining between them. Here the CDR3 reads CASSQQPLWAADNQPQHF. The CDR3 nucleotides read TGTGCCAGTAGCCAACAACCCCTATGGGCAGCCGATAATCAGCCCCAGCATTTT.

The CDR3 sequence is CASRPPDRAPSNTEAFF. In nucleotides, the CDR3 is TGTGCCAGCAGGCCCCCGGACAGGGCCCCATCGAACACTGAAGCTTTCTTT. V usage is TRBV28 and J usage is TRBJ1-1; TRBD1 matches at 8 bases. The CDR3 consists of 17 residues. The V gene's germline CDR1 is MDHEN and CDR2 SYDVKM. V dropped 6 bases and J dropped 1; count of bases not matched to a gene: 13.

V is TRBV27 and J is TRBJ2-6; TRBD2 might be the D (7 bases). CDR3 size: 17 residues. Between the trimmed V and J ends, which lost 6 bases and 0 bases, there was a span of 15 bases. In germline, CDR1 is MNHEY, CDR2 SMNVEV (reference sequence). The CDR3 DNA sequence: TGTGCCAGCAGCGCCCGGGGAGGGGGCTCTGGGGCCAACGTCCTGACTTTC. Translation gives CASSARGGGSGANVLTF. The full variable domain, its missing parts supplied by reference TRBV27 and TRBJ2-6, is EAQVTQNPRYLITVTGKKLTVTCSQNMNHEYMSWYRQDPGLGLRQIYYSMNVEVTDKGDVPEGYKVSRKEKRNFPLILESPSPNQTSLYFCASSARGGGSGANVLTFGAGSRLTVL.

The chain has TRBV6-6 and TRBJ2-3; D gene ambiguous. This CDR3 comprises 15 residues. Trimming took off 2 bases at V and 0 bases at J, with 9 bases between the two ends. Germline V gene sequence: CDR1 MNHNY, CDR2 SVGAGI (reference sequence). CDR3: CASSYIRTSTDTQYF. The CDR3 region has the DNA TGTGCCAGCAGTTACATCCGTACTAGCACAGATACGCAGTATTTT.

The rearrangement uses TRBV5-1 and TRBJ2-3; 9 bases match TRBD2. This CDR3 has 15 residues. Germline lookup yields CDR1 SGHRS and CDR2 YFSETQ. The junction had 6 bases not matched to a gene; V was cut back by 5 bases and J by 2 bases. The CDR3 loop is CASRRPSGNTDTQYF. The CDR3 region has the DNA TGCGCCAGCAGACGGCCTAGCGGGAACACAGATACGCAGTATTTT.

There are a few counts of this clone. The rearrangement joins TRBV7-9 to TRBJ1-1, with D possibly TRBD1 on 6 matching bases. Looked up from germline, CDR1 is SEHNR and CDR2 is FQNEAQ (reference sequence). This CDR3 has 13 amino acids. V was pared by 6 bases and J by 1 base, with 9 bases between. CDR3 coding DNA: TGTGCCAGCAGGTCACAGGGGAACACTGAAGCTTTCTTT. Protein product: CASRSQGNTEAFF. The full variable domain, its missing parts supplied by reference TRBV7-9 and TRBJ1-1, is DTGVSQNPRHKITKRGQNVTFRCDPISEHNRLYWYRQTLGQGPEFLTYFQNEAQLEKSRLLSDRFSAERPKGSFSTLEIQRTEQGDSAMYLCASRSQGNTEAFFGQGTRLTVV.

The chain combines TRBV28 with TRBJ1-5; D is possibly TRBD1 (6 bases). Trimming left V 7 bases short and J 10 bases short, with 20 bases between. Germline CDR1 MDHEN, CDR2 SYDVKM. The CDR3 runs 14 residues. CDR3 nucleotides: TGTGCCAGCACTCAAACAGGGCCGCGGGGCCCCCAGCATTTT. Its protein product is CASTQTGPRGPQHF.

The rearrangement links TRBV7-2 to TRBJ1-4, with D unresolved. V dropped 5 bases and J dropped 7 bases, with 8 bases sitting between them. Germline CDR1 reads SGHTA; CDR2 reads FQGNSA. CDR3 size: 12 residues. Here the CDR3 reads CASSILPEKLFF. DNA of the CDR3: TGTGCCAGCAGCATTCTCCCTGAAAAACTGTTTTTT.

This clone occurred once. The CDR3 loop is CASSLDALPRAQYF. The CDR3 DNA is TGTGCCAGCAGCTTGGATGCACTTCCTAGGGCCCAGTACTTC. The chain carries TRBV5-4 and TRBJ2-5; D is uncertain. The CDR3 runs 14 residues. Germline assignment: CDR1 SGHNT and CDR2 YYREEE (reference sequence). V shed 0 bases and J shed 9 bases, with 15 bases lying between them.

V and J are TRBV28 and TRBJ1-2, with D possibly TRBD1 on 6 matching bases. The germline gives CDR1 MDHEN, CDR2 SYDVKM. Trimming shortened V by 6 bases and J by 8 bases, and 13 bases separated the two germline ends. The CDR3 covers 12 residues. The CDR3 region is CASSWDIRGYTF. The CDR3 nucleotides read TGTGCCAGCAGCTGGGACATTCGAGGCTACACCTTC.

This chain uses TRBV2 with TRBJ2-7, with 11 nucleotides matching TRBD2. Trimming cost V 6 bases and J 0 bases; bases outside gene matches: 10. Germline CDR1 reads SNHLY; CDR2 reads FYNNEI. CDR3 size: 17 residues. As DNA, the CDR3 is TGTGCCAGCAGCCGGACTAGCGGGCTTACTGTCTCCTACGAGCAGTACTTC. Translated: CASSRTSGLTVSYEQYF.

For the CDR3, the DNA is TGTGCCAGCAGCGGCCCCGGACAGACCAGCACAGATACGCAGTATTTT. Its protein is CASSGPGQTSTDTQYF. This chain links TRBV9 with TRBJ2-3; D perhaps matches TRBD1 (6 bases). The CDR3 spans 16 residues. V shed 3 bases and J shed 0 bases, with 14 bases lying between them. Germline CDR1 is SGDLS and CDR2 is YYNGEE.

V usage is TRBV7-2 and J usage is TRBJ1-1; D remains ambiguous. The ends were cut back, 5 bases at V and 1 base at J, with 14 bases in the middle. Germline V gene sequence: CDR1 SGHTA, CDR2 FQGNSA. CDR3 length equals 15 residues. The CDR3 protein is CASSPLKSGNTEAFF. Written as DNA, the CDR3 is TGTGCCAGCAGCCCCCTTAAGTCCGGGAACACTGAAGCTTTCTTT.

The chain recombines TRBV27 with TRBJ2-1; D could derive from TRBD1 or TRBD2 (5 bases each). Deletions cut 4 bases from V and 8 bases from J, with 24 bases between. The CDR3 covers 17 residues. Germline CDR1 is MNHEY and CDR2 is SMNVEV (reference sequence). The chain's CDR3 is CASSSKPRDPPEDEQFF. CDR3 DNA sequence: TGTGCCAGCAGTTCGAAACCCCGGGACCCCCCGGAGGATGAGCAGTTCTTC.

The chain joins TRBV9 to TRBJ1-4; 9 positions match TRBD1. The CDR3 has 19 residues. The V gene's germline CDR1 is SGDLS and CDR2 YYNGEE. The V gene end was trimmed by 3 bases and the J gene end by 8 bases; junction bases not matched to a gene: 20. The CDR3 coding sequence is TGTGCCAGCAGCGCCCGTTCCGGGACAGGGAGAGTTGTTGAAGAAAAACTGTTTTTT. The encoded protein is CASSARSGTGRVVEEKLFF.

The chain has TRBV7-2 and TRBJ2-3; 7 bases are a match to TRBD2. CDR3 length equals 14 residues. The germline V gene has CDR1 SGHTA and CDR2 FQGNSA. V shed 5 bases and J 4 bases; nucleotides not matched to a gene: 6. The CDR3 DNA sequence: TGTGCCAGCAGCCCCGCGGGAGCGTCAGATACGCAGTATTTT. Translating gives CASSPAGASDTQYF. Combining the CDR3 with reference TRBV7-2 and TRBJ2-3 gives the whole variable domain GAGVSQSPSNKVTEKGKDVELRCDPISGHTALYWYRQSLGQGLEFLIYFQGNSAPDKSGLPSDRFSAERTGGSVSTLTIQRTQQEDSAVYLCASSPAGASDTQYFGPGTRLTVL.

This chain uses TRBV7-8 with TRBJ1-3; D may be TRBD1 (6 bases). The germline CDR1 and CDR2 sequences are SGHVS and FQNEAQ. The CDR3 totals 15 residues. Trimming removed 5 bases from V and 3 bases from J, with 14 bases in between. The CDR3 DNA follows: TGTGCCAGCAGCCTCTTAGGACAGTATGGAAACACCATATATTTT. Translating gives CASSLLGQYGNTIYF.

The CDR3 protein is CASNQMKATGELFF. CDR3 sequence (DNA): TGTGCCAGCAACCAGATGAAGGCCACCGGGGAGCTGTTTTTT. The J gene is TRBJ2-2, the V gene TRBV7-9, with no clear D. The V end was cut by 7 bases, the J end by 4 bases, with 13 bases between. The germline gives CDR1 SEHNR, CDR2 FQNEAQ (reference sequence). This CDR3 region has 14 residues.

This clone was detected once. Other DNA sequences in this specimen translate into the identical CDR3. The rearrangement uses TRBV27 and TRBJ2-2; the D gene is possibly TRBD1 (5 bases). The CDR3 has 14 amino acids. Germline lookup yields CDR1 MNHEY and CDR2 SMNVEV (reference sequence). V was cut by 3 bases and J by 3 bases, with 8 bases left in between. This CDR3 reads CASSLSRDTGELFF. The CDR3, as DNA: TGTGCCAGCAGTTTGAGCAGGGACACCGGGGAGCTGTTTTTT.

A word on this clone: This CDR3 is also generated by other DNA sequences in the sample. This chain links TRBV5-1 with TRBJ2-1; D is unresolved. This CDR3 has 13 residues. Germline V gene sequence: CDR1 SGHRS, CDR2 YFSETQ. The germline V and J ends were trimmed by 1 base and 10 bases, with 12 bases remaining between them. The CDR3 DNA reads as TGCGCCAGCAGCTTGACACCGCTCAGGGAGCAGTTCTTC. This translates into CASSLTPLREQFF. The complete variable domain, with remaining parts taken from reference TRBV5-1 and TRBJ2-1, reads KAGVTQTPRYLIKTRGQQVTLSCSPISGHRSVSWYQQTPGQGLQFLFEYFSETQRNKGNFPGRFSGRQFSNSRSEMNVSTLELGDSALYLCASSLTPLREQFFGPGTRLTVL.